One and the same sample provided the 20 T cell receptor beta chains below, sequenced in a study of cytomegalovirus exposure and HLA in healthy donors (dated by TCRdb to 2015 to 2018). Library prep was done by the immunoSEQ multiplex PCR assay. TCRdb provides this immuneACCESS table in a form limited to in-frame rearrangements. Some clones are lacking; in checked studies, under half of them reflect an unresolved V gene, and why the rest are absent is not known. The sample yields roughly 80,000 clones; approximately 91% were counted once. In total, the top ten clones hold 2.1% of the sample. The specimen sequenced was PBMCs. The source is a man aged 30 to 39 in good health and CMV-seronegative.

J is TRBJ2-7 and V is TRBV18; 10 nucleotides line up with TRBD2. Trimming cost V 2 bases and J 1 base; bases outside gene matches: 8. This CDR3 spans 17 amino acids. Looked up from germline, CDR1 is KGHSH and CDR2 is LQKENI. CDR3 coding DNA: TGTGCCAGCTCACCAGACTATAGCGGGGGGCATTCCTACGAGCAGTACTTC. Protein sequence: CASSPDYSGGHSYEQYF.

V gene TRBV7-9 combines with J gene TRBJ2-7, with 7 bases lining up with TRBD1. The CDR3 extends over 13 amino acids. The junction had 7 bases not matched to a gene; V was cut back by 8 bases and J by 3 bases. Germline loops: CDR1 SEHNR, CDR2 FQNEAQ (reference sequence). This CDR3 is CASRDRVRYEQYF. As DNA, the CDR3 is TGTGCCAGCCGCGACAGGGTGCGCTACGAGCAGTACTTC. The whole variable domain, remainder taken from reference TRBV7-9 and TRBJ2-7, is DTGVSQNPRHKITKRGQNVTFRCDPISEHNRLYWYRQTLGQGPEFLTYFQNEAQLEKSRLLSDRFSAERPKGSFSTLEIQRTEQGDSAMYLCASRDRVRYEQYFGPGTRLTVT.

This chain links TRBV7-8 with TRBJ1-6, with 8 positions matching TRBD1. V lost 5 bases and J lost 0; bases outside the gene matches: 21. This CDR3 has 22 residues. Germline V gene sequence: CDR1 SGHVS, CDR2 FQNEAQ. The CDR3 loop reads CASSRQTRHRRQGSSYNSPLHF. CDR3 DNA: TGTGCCAGCAGCCGCCAAACGAGACACCGACGACAGGGGAGCTCCTATAATTCACCCCTCCACTTT.

The chain employs TRBV5-1 and TRBJ2-1; TRBD2 might be the D (6 bases). The CDR3 covers 12 residues. Germline CDR1 reads SGHRS; CDR2 reads YFSETQ. Deletions cut 3 bases from V and 5 bases from J, with 6 bases between. CDR3 sequence (DNA): TGCGCCAGCAGCTGGGGGGACAATGAGCAGTTCTTC. Translation gives CASSWGDNEQFF.

The rearrangement joins TRBV7-6 to TRBJ2-3; D perhaps matches TRBD2 (6 bases). Per the germline V gene, CDR1 is SGHVS and CDR2 is FNYEAQ. V was shortened by 1 base and J by 4 bases, with 12 bases between the two germline ends. This CDR3 is built from 15 residues. The CDR3 DNA follows: TGTGCCAGCAGCTTAGTCGGTGGCGGGGCAGATACGCAGTATTTT. It codes for CASSLVGGGADTQYF.

This chain uses TRBV11-2 with TRBJ1-3; D remains unclear. Deletions cut 7 bases from V and 1 base from J, with 14 bases between. From germline, CDR1 is SGHAT and CDR2 FQNNGV. There are 15 residues in the CDR3. Here the CDR3 reads CASTNRRNSGNTIYF. In DNA, the CDR3 is TGTGCCAGCACTAACCGGAGGAATTCTGGAAACACCATATATTTT.

V usage is TRBV21-1 and J usage is TRBJ2-3; TRBD2 was called by the table and not checked on the DNA. TRBV21-1 is marked as a pseudogene. CDR3 length: 17 residues. DNA of the CDR3: TGTGCCAGCAGTACCTTAGCGCGCACGGGATCCACAGATACGCAGTATTTT. Translation: CASSTLARTGSTDTQYF.

This sequence joins TRBV28 and TRBJ2-5, with D tentatively TRBD2 (7 bases). CDR1 is MDHEN and CDR2 is SYDVKM in the germline V gene. V lost 4 bases, J lost 2 bases, and 17 bases lay in between. The CDR3 is made up of 16 amino acids. CDR3 nucleotides: TGTGCCAGCAGTTCCCCCCTGGGGGGGCCTCAAGAGACCCAGTACTTC. The encoded protein is CASSSPLGGPQETQYF.

This rearrangement joins TRBV30 to TRBJ1-3; D is uncertain. V was trimmed by 2 bases and J by 1 base, leaving 9 bases between them. Germline values: CDR1 GTSNPN, CDR2 SVGIG (reference sequence). CDR3 length equals 14 residues. Here the CDR3 DNA reads TGTGCCTGGAGTTCGGGATTGTCTGGAAACACCATATATTTT. Protein sequence: CAWSSGLSGNTIYF.

The V gene is TRBV7-9, the J gene TRBJ2-3; TRBD2 aligns across 7 bases. CDR1 is SEHNR and CDR2 is FQNEAQ in the germline V gene (reference sequence). J lost 0 bases, V lost 5 bases, and 8 bases had no gene match. The CDR3 consists of 16 residues. CDR3 DNA sequence: TGTGCCAGCAGCCTCCCCCCGGGACTAAGCACAGATACGCAGTATTTT. Translating it yields CASSLPPGLSTDTQYF.

The gene calls are TRBV7-3 and TRBJ2-3, with 8 bases that match TRBD2. The CDR3 spans 16 residues. J was trimmed by 0 bases and V by 1 base; bases with no gene match: 3. In germline, CDR1 is SGHTA, CDR2 FQGTGA. The CDR3 sequence is CASSLIGGGSTDTQYF. The DNA of the CDR3 is TGTGCCAGCAGCTTAATTGGCGGGGGGAGCACAGATACGCAGTATTTT.

This clone was detected once. The chain is built from TRBV18 and TRBJ1-2, with D maybe TRBD1 (5 bases). The CDR3 sequence is 17 residues long. With 5 bases removed from V and 3 bases from J, the gap between germline ends came to 22 bases. Germline values: CDR1 KGHSH, CDR2 LQKENI. The CDR3: CASSSRGPDGGDYGYTF. In nucleotides, the CDR3 is TGTGCCAGCTCATCGAGGGGTCCGGACGGGGGGGACTATGGCTACACCTTC.

The gene calls are TRBV28 and TRBJ2-5; possibly TRBD1 for D (5 bases). From germline, CDR1 is MDHEN and CDR2 SYDVKM. V lost 5 bases, J lost 13 bases, and 14 bases lay in between. The CDR3 has 11 residues. CDR3 protein: CASSLTRGMYF. DNA for the CDR3: TGTGCCAGCAGTCTCACAAGGGGAATGTACTTC.

The chain links TRBV7-2 to TRBJ1-1, with 7 bases identical to TRBD1. Germline lookup yields CDR1 SGHTA and CDR2 FQGNSA. The CDR3 contains 14 residues. The J segment lost 0 bases and the V segment lost 5 bases, leaving 3 bases of the junction unmatched. CDR3 bases: TGTGCCAGCAGCCGTGGGACAGTGAACACTGAAGCTTTCTTT. It yields the protein CASSRGTVNTEAFF.

For the CDR3, the DNA is TGCGCCAGCAGCCTAGACAGGGGATCCGTCAAAAACATTCAGTACTTC. Protein sequence: CASSLDRGSVKNIQYF. The chain links TRBV5-1 to TRBJ2-4, with 8 bases aligning to TRBD1. Germline values: CDR1 SGHRS, CDR2 YFSETQ. The CDR3 runs 16 residues. With 4 bases clipped from V and 3 bases from J, the junction kept 9 bases outside the gene matches.

The chain is built from TRBV6-5 and TRBJ2-7; 9 bases agree with TRBD2. After removal of 6 bases from V and 4 bases from J, the junction contained 7 bases not matched to a gene. This CDR3 region has 14 residues. Germline CDR1 is MNHEY and CDR2 is SVGAGI. In DNA, the CDR3 is TGTGCCAGCAGGCTGACTAGCGGTTGGTACGAGCAGTACTTC. Translated, it gives CASRLTSGWYEQYF.

J is TRBJ2-7 and V is TRBV6-6, with 9 bases fitting TRBD1. Germline V lookup: CDR1 MNHNY, CDR2 SVGAGI (reference sequence). V lost 6 bases and J lost 2; bases outside the gene matches: 11. The CDR3 length is 16 residues. The DNA of the CDR3 is TGTGCCAGCAGCCCCCCCTCCGGGACAGGGCCCTACGAGCAGTACTTC. It encodes CASSPPSGTGPYEQYF.

The gene calls are TRBV9 and TRBJ2-1; 8 bases line up with TRBD2. This CDR3 comprises 16 residues. The trim removed 0 bases at V and 7 bases at J, leaving 9 bases unmatched. Looked up from germline, CDR1 is SGDLS and CDR2 is YYNGEE. CDR3 in amino acids: CASSVDGRAPRNEQFF. CDR3 nucleotides: TGTGCCAGCAGCGTAGACGGGAGGGCCCCCAGGAATGAGCAGTTCTTC.

DNA of the CDR3: TGTGCCAGCAGTGAGAGGACAGGGGTGAACACTGAAGCTTTCTTT. The encoded protein is CASSERTGVNTEAFF. V usage is TRBV2 and J usage is TRBJ1-1, with 9 nucleotides matching TRBD1. The V segment lost 3 bases and the J segment 0 bases; nucleotides outside the gene matches: 2. In germline, CDR1 is SNHLY, CDR2 FYNNEI. The CDR3 runs 15 residues.

The V gene is TRBV2, the J gene TRBJ2-1; D is perhaps TRBD1 (6 bases). The germline gives CDR1 SNHLY, CDR2 FYNNEI. The CDR3 consists of 12 residues. The V end was cut by 5 bases, the J end by 9 bases, with 11 bases between. CDR3 amino acids: CASSSTGFEQFF. CDR3 nucleotides: TGTGCCAGCAGTTCTACAGGGTTTGAGCAGTTCTTC.